The rows below give T cell receptor beta chains drawn from one sample of a study of PD-L1 blockade in urothelial cancer. Profiled with immunoSEQ multiplex PCR; TCRdb holds only in-frame clones, not every one. The sample includes about 120,000 clones, less than 95% of them seen just once. Sequences were derived from PBMCs, sampled around atezolizumab (anti-PD-L1) treatment. These receptor sequences come from a man between 60 and 75 years old with urothelial cancer. CDR3s include the opening cysteine and the closing phenylalanine or tryptophan. The order of the fields is D gene, V gene, CDR3 length, clone size, J gene, CDR3 protein, CDR3 DNA. The D gene is left open where the match is weak. The size entry is marked missing in some rows and otherwise reads once, few, many or a size class.

D: TRBD2
V: TRBV19
length: 15
size: .
J: TRBJ2-1
CDR3: CASSIGTSGTNEQFF
DNA: TGTGCCAGTAGTATCGGGACTAGCGGGACGAATGAGCAGTTCTTC

D: TRBD1
V: TRBV9
length: 16
size: .
J: TRBJ1-2
CDR3: CASSVVLGGVSFGYTF
DNA: TGTGCCAGCAGCGTAGTGCTAGGGGGCGTTTCCTTTGGCTACACCTTC

D: .
V: TRBV21-1
length: 17
size: .
J: TRBJ2-1
CDR3: CASKPRVAGGKYNEQFF
DNA: TGTGCCAGCAAACCGCGAGTAGCGGGGGGCAAGTACAATGAGCAGTTCTTC

D: TRBD2
V: TRBV9
length: 16
size: .
J: TRBJ2-2
CDR3: CASSTRTSGGTGELFF
DNA: TGTGCCAGCAGCACCAGGACTAGCGGGGGGACCGGGGAGCTGTTTTTT

D: .
V: TRBV2
length: 14
size: .
J: TRBJ1-2
CDR3: CASHQGSLSYGYTF
DNA: TGTGCCAGTCATCAGGGGAGTCTTAGCTATGGCTACACCTTC

D: .
V: TRBV4-2
length: 15
size: once
J: TRBJ2-5
CDR3: CASSQGAAFQETQYF
DNA: TGTGCCAGCAGCCAAGGGGCTGCGTTCCAAGAGACCCAGTACTTC

D: .
V: TRBV9
length: 15
size: .
J: TRBJ1-4
CDR3: CASSVGGGFNEKLFF
DNA: TGTGCCAGCAGCGTAGGAGGCGGTTTTAATGAAAAACTGTTTTTT

D: .
V: TRBV15
length: 16
size: .
J: TRBJ1-1
CDR3: CATSGRGQPMNTEAFF
DNA: TGTGCCACCAGCGGGCGAGGACAGCCGATGAACACTGAAGCTTTCTTT

D: .
V: TRBV7-9
length: 17
size: once
J: TRBJ1-4
CDR3: CASSRTFPRGPNEKLFF
DNA: TGTGCCAGCAGCCGGACATTCCCCAGGGGTCCTAATGAAAAACTGTTTTTT

D: TRBD2
V: TRBV28
length: 15
size: .
J: TRBJ2-2
CDR3: CASSPGGRGTGELFF
DNA: TGTGCCAGCAGTCCGGGGGGGAGGGGCACCGGGGAGCTGTTTTTT

D: TRBD1
V: TRBV19
length: 15
size: .
J: TRBJ1-5
CDR3: CASSLDRGGNQPQHF
DNA: TGTGCCAGTAGTCTCGACAGGGGTGGCAATCAGCCCCAGCATTTT

D: .
V: TRBV5-1
length: 14
size: few
J: TRBJ1-4
CDR3: CASSLTARGEKLFF
DNA: TGCGCCAGCAGCTTGACAGCTAGGGGTGAAAAACTGTTTTTT

D: TRBD1
V: TRBV4-3
length: 15
size: .
J: TRBJ1-1
CDR3: CASSQDRGGATEAFF
DNA: TGCGCCAGCAGCCAGGACAGGGGAGGGGCCACTGAAGCTTTCTTT

D: TRBD2
V: TRBV28
length: 14
size: .
J: TRBJ2-7
CDR3: CASSLHGRAYEQYF
DNA: TGTGCCAGCAGTTTACACGGGAGGGCCTACGAGCAGTACTTC

D: .
V: TRBV5-1
length: 14
size: .
J: TRBJ2-7
CDR3: CASGVSGPNYEQYF
DNA: TGCGCCAGCGGGGTGAGCGGCCCCAACTACGAGCAGTACTTC

D: .
V: TRBV30
length: 11
size: few
J: TRBJ1-1
CDR3: CAWTDSPEAFF
DNA: TGTGCCTGGACGGACAGCCCTGAAGCTTTCTTT

D: .
V: TRBV4-1
length: 16
size: .
J: TRBJ2-3
CDR3: CASSRSGLGDTDTQYF
DNA: TGCGCCAGCAGCCGCTCGGGACTGGGGGACACAGATACGCAGTATTTT

D: TRBD1
V: TRBV11-3
length: 16
size: .
J: TRBJ2-7
CDR3: CASSLNTGGDENEQYF
DNA: TGTGCCAGCAGCTTAAATACAGGGGGCGATGAGAACGAGCAGTACTTC

D: .
V: TRBV5-1
length: 13
size: .
J: TRBJ2-5
CDR3: CASSPGVQETQYF
DNA: TGCGCCAGCAGCCCGGGAGTTCAAGAGACCCAGTACTTC

D: .
V: TRBV5-1
length: 18
size: .
J: TRBJ2-3
CDR3: CASSLGFAGLPATDTQYF
DNA: TGCGCCAGCAGCTTGGGATTTGCGGGACTTCCAGCCACAGATACGCAGTATTTT

D: TRBD2
V: TRBV2
length: 13
size: .
J: TRBJ2-1
CDR3: CASTGLAVNEQFF
DNA: TGTGCCAGCACTGGACTAGCGGTCAATGAGCAGTTCTTC

D: .
V: TRBV6-4
length: 14
size: .
J: TRBJ1-1
CDR3: CASSVQGPGTEAFF
DNA: TGTGCCAGCAGTGTTCAAGGTCCGGGTACTGAAGCTTTCTTT